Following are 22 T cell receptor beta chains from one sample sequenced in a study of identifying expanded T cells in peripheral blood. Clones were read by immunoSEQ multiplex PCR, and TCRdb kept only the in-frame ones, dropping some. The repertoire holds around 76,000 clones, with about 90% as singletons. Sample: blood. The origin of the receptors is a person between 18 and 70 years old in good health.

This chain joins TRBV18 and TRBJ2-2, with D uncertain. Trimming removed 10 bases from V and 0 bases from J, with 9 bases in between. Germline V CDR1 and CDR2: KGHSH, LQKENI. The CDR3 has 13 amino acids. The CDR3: CATRESNTGELFF. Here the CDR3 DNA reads TGTGCCACCCGAGAGTCGAACACCGGGGAGCTGTTTTTT.

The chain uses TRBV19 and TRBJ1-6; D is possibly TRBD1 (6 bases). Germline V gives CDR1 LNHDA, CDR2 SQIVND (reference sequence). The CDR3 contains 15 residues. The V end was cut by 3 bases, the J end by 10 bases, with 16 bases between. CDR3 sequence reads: CASSMLGAISSPLHF. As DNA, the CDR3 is TGTGCCAGTAGTATGCTGGGGGCGATAAGCTCACCCCTCCACTTT.

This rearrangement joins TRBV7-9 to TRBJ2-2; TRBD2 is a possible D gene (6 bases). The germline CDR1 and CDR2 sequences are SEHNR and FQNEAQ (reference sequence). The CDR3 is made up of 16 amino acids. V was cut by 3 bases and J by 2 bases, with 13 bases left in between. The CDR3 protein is CASSLPGLRNTGELFF. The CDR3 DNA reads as TGTGCCAGCAGCTTGCCGGGACTCCGAAACACCGGGGAGCTGTTTTTT.

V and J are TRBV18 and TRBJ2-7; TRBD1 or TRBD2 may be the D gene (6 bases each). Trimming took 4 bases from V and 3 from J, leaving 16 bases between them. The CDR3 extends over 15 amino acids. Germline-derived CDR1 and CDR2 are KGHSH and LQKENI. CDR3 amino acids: CASSHERGTHYEQYF. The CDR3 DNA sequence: TGTGCCAGCTCACACGAACGCGGGACACACTACGAGCAGTACTTC.

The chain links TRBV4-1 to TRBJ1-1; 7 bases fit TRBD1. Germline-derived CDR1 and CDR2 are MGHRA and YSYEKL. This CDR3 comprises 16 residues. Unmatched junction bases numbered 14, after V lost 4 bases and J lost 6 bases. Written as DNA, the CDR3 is TGCGCCAGCAGCCTCGAACCAGGGGGAACCTCATCTGAAGCTTTCTTT. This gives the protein CASSLEPGGTSSEAFF.

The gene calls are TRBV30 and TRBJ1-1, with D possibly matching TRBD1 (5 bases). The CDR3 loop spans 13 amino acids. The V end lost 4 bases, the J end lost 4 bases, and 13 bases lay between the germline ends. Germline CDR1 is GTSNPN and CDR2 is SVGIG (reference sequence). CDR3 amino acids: CAWTLDSATEAFF. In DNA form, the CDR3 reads TGTGCCTGGACCCTTGACAGCGCCACTGAAGCTTTCTTT.

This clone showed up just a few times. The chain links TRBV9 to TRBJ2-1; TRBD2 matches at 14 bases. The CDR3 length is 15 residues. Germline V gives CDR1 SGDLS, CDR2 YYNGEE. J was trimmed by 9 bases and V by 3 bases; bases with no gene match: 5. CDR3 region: CASSGGTSGRSEQFF. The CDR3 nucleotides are TGTGCCAGCAGCGGCGGGACTAGCGGGAGATCTGAGCAGTTCTTC.

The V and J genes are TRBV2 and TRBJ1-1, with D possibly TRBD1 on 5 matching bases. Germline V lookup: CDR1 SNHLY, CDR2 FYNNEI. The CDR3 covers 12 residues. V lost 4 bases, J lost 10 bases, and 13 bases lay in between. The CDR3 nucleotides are TGTGCCAGCAGTGGACAAGGGGTGGGAGCTTTCTTT. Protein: CASSGQGVGAFF.

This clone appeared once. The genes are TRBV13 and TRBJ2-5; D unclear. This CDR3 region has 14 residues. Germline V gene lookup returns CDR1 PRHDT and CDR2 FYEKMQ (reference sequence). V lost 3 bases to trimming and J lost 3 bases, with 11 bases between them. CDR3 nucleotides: TGTGCCAGCAGCTTCCTAGGAAGGGAAGAGACCCAGTACTTC. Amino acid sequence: CASSFLGREETQYF. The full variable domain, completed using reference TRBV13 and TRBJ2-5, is AAGVIQSPRHLIKEKRETATLKCYPIPRHDTVYWYQQGPGQDPQFLISFYEKMQSDKGSIPDRFSAQQFSDYHSELNMSSLELGDSALYFCASSFLGREETQYFGPGTRLLVL.

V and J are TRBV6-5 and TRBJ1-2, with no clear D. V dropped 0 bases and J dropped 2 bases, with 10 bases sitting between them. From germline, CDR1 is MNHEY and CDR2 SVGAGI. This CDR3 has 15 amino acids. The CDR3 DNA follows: TGTGCCAGCAGTTACTCTTCAGGCGCCAACTATGGCTACACCTTC. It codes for CASSYSSGANYGYTF.

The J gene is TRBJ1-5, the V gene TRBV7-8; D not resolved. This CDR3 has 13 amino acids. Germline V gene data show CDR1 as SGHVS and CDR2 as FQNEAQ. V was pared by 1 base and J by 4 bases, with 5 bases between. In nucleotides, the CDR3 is TGTGCCAGCAGCTTAGGGAGAAATCAGCCCCAGCATTTT. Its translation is CASSLGRNQPQHF.

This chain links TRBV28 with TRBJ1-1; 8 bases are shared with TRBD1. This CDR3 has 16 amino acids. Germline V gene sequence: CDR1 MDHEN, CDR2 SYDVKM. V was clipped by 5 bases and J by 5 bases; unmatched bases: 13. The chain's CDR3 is CASSNGGRGRGTEAFF. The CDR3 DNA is TGTGCCAGCAGTAACGGGGGCAGGGGGCGTGGGACTGAAGCTTTCTTT.

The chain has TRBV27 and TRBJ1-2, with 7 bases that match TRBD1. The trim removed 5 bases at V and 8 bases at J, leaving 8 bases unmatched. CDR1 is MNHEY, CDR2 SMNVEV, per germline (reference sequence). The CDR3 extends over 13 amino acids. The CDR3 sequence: CASSTRARGGYTF. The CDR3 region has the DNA TGTGCCAGCAGTACGCGGGCCAGGGGGGGCTACACCTTC.

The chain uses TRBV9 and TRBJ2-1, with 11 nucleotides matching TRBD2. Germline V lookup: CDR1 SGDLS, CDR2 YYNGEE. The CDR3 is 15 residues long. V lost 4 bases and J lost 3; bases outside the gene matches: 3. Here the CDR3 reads CASSPGLAVYNEQFF. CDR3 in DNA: TGTGCCAGCAGCCCGGGACTAGCGGTCTACAATGAGCAGTTCTTC.

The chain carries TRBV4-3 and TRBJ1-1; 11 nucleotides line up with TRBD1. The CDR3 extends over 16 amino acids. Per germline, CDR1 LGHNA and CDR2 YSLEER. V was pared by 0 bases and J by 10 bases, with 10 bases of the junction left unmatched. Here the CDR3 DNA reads TGCGCCAGCAGCCAAGATGCCCGGACAGGGGGCTCATCAGCTTTCTTT. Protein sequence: CASSQDARTGGSSAFF.

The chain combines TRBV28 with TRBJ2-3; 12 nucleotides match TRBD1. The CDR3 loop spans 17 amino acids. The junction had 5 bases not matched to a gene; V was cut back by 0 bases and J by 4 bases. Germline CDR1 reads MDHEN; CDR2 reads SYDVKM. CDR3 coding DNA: TGTGCCAGCAGTTTATGGGGACAGGGGGCGTCCCCAGATACGCAGTATTTT. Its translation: CASSLWGQGASPDTQYF.

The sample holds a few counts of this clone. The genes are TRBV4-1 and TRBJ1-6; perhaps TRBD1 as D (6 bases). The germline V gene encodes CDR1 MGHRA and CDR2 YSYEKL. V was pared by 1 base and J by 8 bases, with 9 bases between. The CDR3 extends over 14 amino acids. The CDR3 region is CASSQGGGYSPLHF. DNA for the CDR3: TGCGCCAGCAGCCAAGGAGGGGGGTATTCACCCCTCCACTTT.

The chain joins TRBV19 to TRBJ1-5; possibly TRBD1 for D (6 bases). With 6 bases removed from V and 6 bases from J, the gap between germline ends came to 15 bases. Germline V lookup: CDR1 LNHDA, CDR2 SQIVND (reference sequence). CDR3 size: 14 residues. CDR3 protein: CASRRDIGSQPQHF. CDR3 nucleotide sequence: TGTGCCAGTAGGAGGGACATTGGGAGTCAGCCCCAGCATTTT.

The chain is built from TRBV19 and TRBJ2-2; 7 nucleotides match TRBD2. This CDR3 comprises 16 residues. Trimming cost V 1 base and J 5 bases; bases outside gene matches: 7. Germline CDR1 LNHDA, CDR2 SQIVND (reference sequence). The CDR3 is CASSIGLAGGTGELFF. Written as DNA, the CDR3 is TGTGCCAGTAGTATAGGACTAGCAGGAGGGACCGGGGAGCTGTTTTTT. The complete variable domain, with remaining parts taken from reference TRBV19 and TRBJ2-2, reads DGGITQSPKYLFRKEGQNVTLSCEQNLNHDAMYWYRQDPGQGLRLIYYSQIVNDFQKGDIAEGYSVSREKKESFPLTVTSAQKNPTAFYLCASSIGLAGGTGELFFGEGSRLTVL.

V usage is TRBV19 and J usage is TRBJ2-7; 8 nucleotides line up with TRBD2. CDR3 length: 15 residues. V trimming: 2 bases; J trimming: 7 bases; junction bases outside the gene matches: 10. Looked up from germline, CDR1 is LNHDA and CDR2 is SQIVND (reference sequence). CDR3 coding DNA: TGTGCCAGTAGTATAACCGCGGGAGGAGTCGGGGAGCAGTACTTC. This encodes CASSITAGGVGEQYF.

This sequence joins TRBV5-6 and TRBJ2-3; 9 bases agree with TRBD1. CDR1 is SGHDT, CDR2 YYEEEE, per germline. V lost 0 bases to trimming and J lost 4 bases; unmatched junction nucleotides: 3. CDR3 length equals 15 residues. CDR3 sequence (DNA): TGTGCCAGCAGCTTGGATACAGGGGGCCCAGATACGCAGTATTTT. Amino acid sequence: CASSLDTGGPDTQYF.

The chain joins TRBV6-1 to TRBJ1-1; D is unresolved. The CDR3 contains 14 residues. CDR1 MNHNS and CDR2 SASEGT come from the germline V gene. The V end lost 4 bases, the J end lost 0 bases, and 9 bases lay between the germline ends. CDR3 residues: CASSGTRVNTEAFF. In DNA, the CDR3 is TGTGCCAGCAGTGGGACCCGTGTGAACACTGAAGCTTTCTTT.